This T cell receptor beta chain was profiled in a study of CD8 T cells in ankylosing spondylitis. The study, taken as a whole, reports: Those disease-linked clones were CD8+; they were also relatively rare in peripheral blood. Some motif variants had been reported before (in reactive arthritis synovial fluid and blood). Within ankylosing spondylitis blood, a TCR beta motif made up of roughly eight highly homologous variants appeared to be characteristic. Disease-linked clones were reportedly significantly enriched in matched ankylosing spondylitis synovial fluid.

The authors made TCR beta libraries by quantitative 5'-RACE with molecular barcodes. MiXCR, applied by TCRdb to the 5' RACE reads, yields one record per CDR3 protein. Among 100,000 to 150,000 distinct CDR3 sequences listed, 15% to 20% were seen once. About this clonotype: Its antigen is not known.

CDR3 length equals 13 residues. Germline-derived CDR1 and CDR2 are MNHEY and SVGAGI. V gave up 3 bases and J gave up 4 bases, with 9 bases separating them. The sample taken for sequencing was blood, either unsorted or a sorted T cell fraction (not recorded which). This chain connects TRBV6-5 to TRBJ1-2; perhaps TRBD1 as D (5 bases). The sequence derives from a male donor with ankylosing spondylitis. DNA of the CDR3: TGTGCCAGCAGTTATAGGGGAATCTATGGCTACACCTTC. Translated: CASSYRGIYGYTF.